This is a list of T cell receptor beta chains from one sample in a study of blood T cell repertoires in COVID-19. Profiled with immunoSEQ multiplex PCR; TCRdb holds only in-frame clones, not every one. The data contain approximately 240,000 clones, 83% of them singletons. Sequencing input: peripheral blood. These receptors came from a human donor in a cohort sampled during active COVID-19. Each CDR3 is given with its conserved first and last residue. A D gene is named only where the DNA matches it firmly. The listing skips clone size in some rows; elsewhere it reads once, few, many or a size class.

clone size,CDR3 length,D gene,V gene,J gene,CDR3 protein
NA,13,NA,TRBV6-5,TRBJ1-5,CASRQGINQPQHF
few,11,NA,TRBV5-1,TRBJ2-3,CASSFGRAQYF
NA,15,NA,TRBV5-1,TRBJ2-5,CASSMRPNSRETQYF
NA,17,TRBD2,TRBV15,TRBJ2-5,CATSRSRLARYQETQYF
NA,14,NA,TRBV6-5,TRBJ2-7,CASSDNPDGSEQYF
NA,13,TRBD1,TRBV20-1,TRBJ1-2,CSASLRGRTGYTF
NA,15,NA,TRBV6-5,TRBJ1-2,CASSLQGRTNYGYTF
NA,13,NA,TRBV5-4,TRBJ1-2,CASSLRASYGYTF
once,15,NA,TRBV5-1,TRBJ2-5,CASSLQAKTGETQYF
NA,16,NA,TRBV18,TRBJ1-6,CASSPPTGNHGSPLHF
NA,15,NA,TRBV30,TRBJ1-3,CAWIKPGGRRNTIYF
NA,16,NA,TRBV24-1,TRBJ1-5,CATSDSVQGGDQPQHF
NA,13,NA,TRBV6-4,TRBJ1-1,CASRGDESTEAFF
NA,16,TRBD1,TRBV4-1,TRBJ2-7,CASSQAPGQSSYEQYF
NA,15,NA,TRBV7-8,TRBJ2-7,CASSFGLLSSYEQYF
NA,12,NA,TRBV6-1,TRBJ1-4,CASSEIDEKLFF
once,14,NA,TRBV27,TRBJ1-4,CASSFPGIGEKLFF
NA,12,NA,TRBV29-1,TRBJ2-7,CSVSRGGNEQYF
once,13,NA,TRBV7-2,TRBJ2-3,CASSLNSLDTQYF
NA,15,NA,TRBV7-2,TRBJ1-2,CASSLAAGPSYGYTF
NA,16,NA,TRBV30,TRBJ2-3,CAWSVPAGLSPDTQYF
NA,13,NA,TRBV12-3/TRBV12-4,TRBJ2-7,CASTIGRNDEQYF
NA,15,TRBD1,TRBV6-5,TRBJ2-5,CASSRGTAYQETQYF
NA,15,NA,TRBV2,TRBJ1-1,CASSPTQGLNTEAFF
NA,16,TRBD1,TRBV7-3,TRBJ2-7,CASSLAGTGNSHEQYF
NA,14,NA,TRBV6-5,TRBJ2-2,CASYTGHYTGELFF
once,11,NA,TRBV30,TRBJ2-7,CAWSRQYEQYF
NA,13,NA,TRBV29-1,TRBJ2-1,CSARGDSYNEQFF
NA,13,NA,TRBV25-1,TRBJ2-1,CATLKGTYNEQFF
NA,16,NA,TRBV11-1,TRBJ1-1,CASSFPNINPNTEAFF
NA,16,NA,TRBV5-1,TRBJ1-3,CASSLEAGRTGNTIYF
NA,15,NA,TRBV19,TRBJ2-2,CASSILQGNTGELFF
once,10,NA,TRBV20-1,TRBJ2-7,CSASPDEQYF
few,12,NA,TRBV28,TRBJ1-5,CASSSNRRPQHF
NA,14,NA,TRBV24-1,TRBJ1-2,CATSAAGGNYGYTF
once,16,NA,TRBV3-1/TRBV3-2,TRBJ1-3,CASSQAAGTSGNTIYF
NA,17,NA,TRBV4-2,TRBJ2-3,CASSQDRDYHYTDTQYF
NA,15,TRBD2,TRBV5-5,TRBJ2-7,CASSPAPSGGYEQYF
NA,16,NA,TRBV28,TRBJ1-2,CASSLYETGYEYGYTF